Below, 21 T cell receptor beta chains from the same sample are listed, as sequenced in a study of shared clonotypes between healthy human individuals (dated by TCRdb to 2018 to 2020). For the CD8 naive samples, CD45RO-negative cells were positively selected for CCR7, yielding a CD45RA+CCR7+ population from which TemRA cells were excluded. Receptor amplification or capture employed the immunoSEQ multiplex PCR assay. In TCRdb, the immuneACCESS table is reduced to in-frame sequences with V and J assigned. These tables do not hold every clone; where another copy was compared, an unresolved V gene accounts for under half, and the others remain unexplained. In all, the sample holds hundreds of thousands of clones, and 95% of those were seen once. The biggest ten clones account for 0.085% to 0.11% of the sample. Sequencing was done on a sample of naive CD8+ T cells sorted from blood. The cell subset or site label here, explained by the study, means: CD45RA+CCR7+. The origin of the receptors is a woman in her twenties or thirties in good health.

The chain links TRBV28 to TRBJ2-1, with 8 bases identical to TRBD1. Germline trimming cut 5 bases from V and 2 bases from J; bases unmatched to any gene: 2. This CDR3 contains 14 residues. CDR1 is MDHEN and CDR2 is SYDVKM in the germline V gene. The CDR3 loop is CASSTGGAYNEQFF. The CDR3 coding sequence is TGTGCCAGCAGTACAGGGGGAGCCTACAATGAGCAGTTCTTC.

V and J are TRBV11-2 and TRBJ2-1, with D possibly called TRBD1 or TRBD2 (5 bases each). Germline V lookup: CDR1 SGHAT, CDR2 FQNNGV. The CDR3 is 15 residues long. V gave up 6 bases and J gave up 6 bases, with 18 bases separating them. CDR3 DNA: TGTGCCAGCAGTCATCAAGGGGAGATCTCCAATGAGCAGTTCTTC. Encoded protein: CASSHQGEISNEQFF.

The rearrangement links TRBV29-1 to TRBJ1-2, with D tentatively TRBD1 (6 bases). The V end was cut by 3 bases, the J end by 8 bases, with 13 bases between. The CDR3 has 12 amino acids. Germline V gene sequence: CDR1 SQVTM, CDR2 ANQGSEA. The CDR3 here is CSVEGGRYGYTF. The CDR3 DNA is TGCAGCGTTGAGGGGGGGCGCTACGGCTACACCTTC.

The sample holds one count of this clone. The chain recombines TRBV19 with TRBJ2-6; the match to TRBD2 covers 15 bases. With 5 bases clipped from V and 6 bases from J, the junction kept 20 bases outside the gene matches. CDR1 and CDR2 (germline): LNHDA, SQIVND (reference sequence). This CDR3 spans 22 amino acids. The CDR3 protein is CASSHTPAGLAGGYLAANVLTF. CDR3 nucleotide sequence: TGTGCCAGTAGTCATACCCCGGCCGGACTAGCGGGAGGGTACCTCGCGGCCAACGTCCTGACTTTC.

The chain is built from TRBV27 and TRBJ2-1; the D is unclear. V shed 6 bases and J shed 8 bases, with 14 bases lying between them. CDR1 MNHEY and CDR2 SMNVEV come from the germline V gene (reference sequence). The CDR3 is made up of 13 amino acids. CDR3 DNA sequence: TGTGCCAGCAGCTGGGTGTTCGGCCATGAGCAGTTCTTC. Translation: CASSWVFGHEQFF.

V and J are TRBV29-1 and TRBJ2-5; D remains unclear. The CDR3 runs 15 residues. Germline loops: CDR1 SQVTM, CDR2 ANQGSEA. V lost 0 bases and J lost 4, with 15 bases in between. The CDR3 nucleotides are TGCAGCGTTGAAGAGGTGGGCCTTTCGCGAGAGACCCAGTACTTC. As protein: CSVEEVGLSRETQYF.

The rearrangement uses TRBV27 and TRBJ2-7; the D gene is possibly TRBD2 (5 bases). CDR3 length: 17 amino acids. Trimming shortened V by 5 bases and J by 4 bases, and 24 bases separated the two germline ends. The V gene's germline CDR1 is MNHEY and CDR2 SMNVEV (reference sequence). The CDR3 nucleotides are TGTGCCAGCAGTACCTCCCTGTCTGGACTCGTTGGGTACGAGCAGTACTTC. Its translation: CASSTSLSGLVGYEQYF.

This clone showed up just a few times. The chain recombines TRBV7-9 with TRBJ2-7, with TRBD1 identical over 7 bases. Looked up from germline, CDR1 is SEHNR and CDR2 is FQNEAQ (reference sequence). The CDR3 is 12 amino acids. V lost 5 bases to trimming and J lost 6 bases; unmatched junction nucleotides: 4. As DNA, the CDR3 is TGTGCCAGCAGCCCAGGGGGTCTCGAGCAGTACTTC. Translated: CASSPGGLEQYF.

V usage is TRBV30 and J usage is TRBJ1-6; no clear D. Deletions cut 0 bases from V and 5 bases from J, with 11 bases between. The CDR3 has 15 residues. Germline values: CDR1 GTSNPN, CDR2 SVGIG (reference sequence). The CDR3 region is CAWSVPGRNNSPLHF. CDR3 in DNA: TGTGCCTGGAGTGTCCCCGGCCGAAATAATTCACCCCTCCACTTT.

The chain has TRBV7-9 and TRBJ1-4, with D unresolved. Germline CDR1 and CDR2: SEHNR and FQNEAQ (reference sequence). This CDR3 has 14 amino acids. V was shortened by 7 bases and J by 1 base, with 10 bases between the two germline ends. The CDR3 here is CASTTAGTNEKLFF. The CDR3 nucleotides are TGTGCCAGCACCACAGCAGGAACTAATGAAAAACTGTTTTTT.

The chain has TRBV5-8 and TRBJ2-3; 7 bases line up with TRBD2. Germline values: CDR1 SGHTS, CDR2 YDEGEE. CDR3 length: 15 amino acids. Losses at the gene ends were 0 bases for V and 2 bases for J; bases not matched to a gene: 3. CDR3 in DNA: TGTGCCAGCAGCTTGGGGCTAGCGGACACAGATACGCAGTATTTT. This gives the protein CASSLGLADTDTQYF.

The chain employs TRBV28 and TRBJ2-7, with no clear D. There are 15 residues in the CDR3. Germline CDR1 is MDHEN and CDR2 is SYDVKM. Trimming stripped 7 bases from V and 3 bases from J, with 19 bases between. CDR3 sequence reads: CASKVAAAGNYEQYF. The CDR3 DNA reads as TGTGCCAGCAAGGTCGCGGCTGCCGGAAACTACGAGCAGTACTTC.

The V gene is TRBV7-9, the J gene TRBJ2-7, with TRBD1 identical over 7 bases. This CDR3 has 16 amino acids. V gave up 5 bases and J gave up 3 bases; unmatched junction bases: 13. The germline gives CDR1 SEHNR, CDR2 FQNEAQ (reference sequence). The CDR3 region has the DNA TGTGCCAGCAGCGCATTTGGGGACAGTACCCGCTACGAGCAGTACTTC. This gives the protein CASSAFGDSTRYEQYF.

The chain couples TRBV4-2 to TRBJ2-7, with D possibly being TRBD1 (6 bases). Germline loops: CDR1 LGHNA, CDR2 YNFKEQ. The length of the CDR3 is 13 residues. Trimming stripped 2 bases from V and 4 bases from J, with 9 bases between. The CDR3 loop is CASSQRTEYEQYF. CDR3 DNA: TGTGCCAGCAGCCAAAGGACAGAGTACGAGCAGTACTTC.

Regarding this clone: Within the sample, other DNA sequences also encode this same CDR3. This chain links TRBV11-2 with TRBJ1-1, with D hard to call. This CDR3 contains 12 residues. V was trimmed by 5 bases and J by 4 bases, leaving 8 bases between them. Germline-derived CDR1 and CDR2 are SGHAT and FQNNGV. Here the CDR3 reads CASSLLGTEAFF. As DNA, the CDR3 is TGTGCCAGCAGCCTACTTGGCACTGAAGCTTTCTTT. Combining the CDR3 with reference TRBV11-2 and TRBJ1-1 gives the whole variable domain EAGVAQSPRYKIIEKRQSVAFWCNPISGHATLYWYQQILGQGPKLLIQFQNNGVVDDSQLPKDRFSAERLKGVDSTLKIQPAKLEDSAVYLCASSLLGTEAFFGQGTRLTVV.

The V gene is TRBV19, the J gene TRBJ2-7, with D possibly being TRBD2 (6 bases). Germline-derived CDR1 and CDR2 are LNHDA and SQIVND (reference sequence). V was shortened by 1 base and J by 4 bases, with 14 bases between the two germline ends. This CDR3 contains 15 residues. CDR3 loop: CASSIGRGNRYEQYF. CDR3 DNA sequence: TGTGCCAGTAGTATAGGGAGGGGAAACCGTTACGAGCAGTACTTC.

The V gene is TRBV27, the J gene TRBJ2-7, with 7 bases that match TRBD2. Germline trimming cut 2 bases from V and 5 bases from J; bases unmatched to any gene: 6. Looked up from germline, CDR1 is MNHEY and CDR2 is SMNVEV (reference sequence). The CDR3 is made up of 14 amino acids. This CDR3 reads CASSLGHTSDEQYF. CDR3 bases: TGTGCCAGCAGTTTAGGACACACTAGCGACGAGCAGTACTTC.

This rearrangement joins TRBV2 to TRBJ1-1, with 9 bases lining up with TRBD1. This CDR3 comprises 14 residues. Per the germline V gene, CDR1 is SNHLY and CDR2 is FYNNEI. J was trimmed by 5 bases and V by 1 base; bases with no gene match: 2. CDR3 loop: CASSEGTGVTEAFF. CDR3 sequence (DNA): TGTGCCAGCAGTGAAGGGACAGGGGTTACTGAAGCTTTCTTT.

The chain recombines TRBV5-6 with TRBJ2-5; D might be TRBD2 (6 bases). V shed 4 bases and J shed 7 bases, with 14 bases lying between them. CDR1 SGHDT and CDR2 YYEEEE come from the germline V gene. The CDR3 spans 13 residues. The CDR3 DNA follows: TGTGCCAGCAGCGCGGACTACTTGGGGACCCAGTACTTC. Translating gives CASSADYLGTQYF.

This chain joins TRBV27 and TRBJ2-7, with 7 bases aligning to TRBD1. The CDR3 extends over 13 amino acids. After removal of 3 bases from V and 4 bases from J, the junction contained 3 bases not matched to a gene. CDR1 MNHEY and CDR2 SMNVEV come from the germline V gene (reference sequence). The chain's CDR3 is CASSLRQGYEQYF. CDR3 DNA: TGTGCCAGCAGTTTGAGACAGGGTTACGAGCAGTACTTC.

The chain is built from TRBV2 and TRBJ2-7, with D possibly being TRBD2 (5 bases). Germline V gene lookup returns CDR1 SNHLY and CDR2 FYNNEI. V was trimmed by 6 bases and J by 9 bases, leaving 21 bases between them. The CDR3 is 14 residues long. The DNA for the CDR3 is TGTGCCAGCAGCAGGACTGAGGCTCTCCCTGGGCAGTACTTC. It codes for CASSRTEALPGQYF.